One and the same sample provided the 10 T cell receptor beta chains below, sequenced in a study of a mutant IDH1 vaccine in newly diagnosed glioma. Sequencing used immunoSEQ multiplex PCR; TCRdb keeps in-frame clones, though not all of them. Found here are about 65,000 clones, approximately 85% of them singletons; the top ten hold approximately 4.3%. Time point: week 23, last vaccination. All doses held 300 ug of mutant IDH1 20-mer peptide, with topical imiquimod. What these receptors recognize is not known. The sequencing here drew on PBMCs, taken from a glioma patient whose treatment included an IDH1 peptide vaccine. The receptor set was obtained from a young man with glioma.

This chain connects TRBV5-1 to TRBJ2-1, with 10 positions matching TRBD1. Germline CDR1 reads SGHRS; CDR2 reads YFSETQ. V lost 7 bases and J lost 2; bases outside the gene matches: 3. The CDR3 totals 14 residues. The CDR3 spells CASGQGEPYNEQFF. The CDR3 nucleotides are TGCGCCAGCGGACAGGGGGAACCCTACAATGAGCAGTTCTTC.

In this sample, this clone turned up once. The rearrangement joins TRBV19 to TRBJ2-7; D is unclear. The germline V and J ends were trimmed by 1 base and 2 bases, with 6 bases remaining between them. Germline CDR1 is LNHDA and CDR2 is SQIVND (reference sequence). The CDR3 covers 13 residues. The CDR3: CASSIGLPYEQYF. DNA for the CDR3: TGTGCCAGTAGTATAGGCCTACCCTACGAGCAGTACTTC.

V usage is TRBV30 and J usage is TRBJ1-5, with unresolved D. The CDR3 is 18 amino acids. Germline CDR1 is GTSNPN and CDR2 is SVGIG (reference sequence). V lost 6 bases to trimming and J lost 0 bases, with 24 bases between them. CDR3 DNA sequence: TGTGCCTGCGCAACTGGAGTAGGGAGTCTATATAGCAATCAGCCCCAGCATTTT. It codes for CACATGVGSLYSNQPQHF.

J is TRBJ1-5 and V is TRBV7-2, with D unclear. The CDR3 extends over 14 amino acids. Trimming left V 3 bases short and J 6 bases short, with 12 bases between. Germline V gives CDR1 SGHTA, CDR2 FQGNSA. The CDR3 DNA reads TGTGCCAGCAGCTTGCTTCTTGAGGCTCAGCCCCAGCATTTT. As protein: CASSLLLEAQPQHF.

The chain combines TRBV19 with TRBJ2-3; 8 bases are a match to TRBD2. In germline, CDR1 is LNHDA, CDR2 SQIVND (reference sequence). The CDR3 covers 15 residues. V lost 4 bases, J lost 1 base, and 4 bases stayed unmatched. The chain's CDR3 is CASSNRGGGTDTQYF. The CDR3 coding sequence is TGTGCCAGTAGTAATCGGGGGGGCGGCACAGATACGCAGTATTTT.

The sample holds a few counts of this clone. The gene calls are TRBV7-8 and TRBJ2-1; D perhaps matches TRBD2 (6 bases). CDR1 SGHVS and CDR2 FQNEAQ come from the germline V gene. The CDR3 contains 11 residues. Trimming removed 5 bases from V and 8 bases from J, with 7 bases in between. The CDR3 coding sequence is TGTGCCAGCAGCCGGAGGGATGAGCAGTTCTTC. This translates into CASSRRDEQFF.

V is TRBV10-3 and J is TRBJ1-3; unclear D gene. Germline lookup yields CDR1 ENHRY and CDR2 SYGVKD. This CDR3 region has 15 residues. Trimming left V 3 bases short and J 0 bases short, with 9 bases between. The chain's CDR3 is CAISDPSYSGNTIYF. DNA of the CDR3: TGTGCCATCAGTGATCCTTCCTACTCTGGAAACACCATATATTTT.

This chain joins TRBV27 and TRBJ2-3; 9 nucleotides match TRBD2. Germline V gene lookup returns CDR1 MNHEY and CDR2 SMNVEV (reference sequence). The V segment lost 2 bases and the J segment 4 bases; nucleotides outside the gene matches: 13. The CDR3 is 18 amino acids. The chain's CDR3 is CASSLVYPAGGIADTQYF. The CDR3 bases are TGTGCCAGCAGTTTAGTCTACCCAGCGGGGGGTATCGCAGATACGCAGTATTTT.

CDR3 amino acids: CASSTLGYGYTF. The CDR3 DNA follows: TGTGCCAGTAGTACATTAGGCTATGGCTACACCTTC. This sequence joins TRBV19 and TRBJ1-2; no reliable D call. The CDR3 has 12 amino acids. The V and J ends lost 4 bases and 4 bases respectively, with 7 bases between them. Germline V lookup: CDR1 LNHDA, CDR2 SQIVND (reference sequence).

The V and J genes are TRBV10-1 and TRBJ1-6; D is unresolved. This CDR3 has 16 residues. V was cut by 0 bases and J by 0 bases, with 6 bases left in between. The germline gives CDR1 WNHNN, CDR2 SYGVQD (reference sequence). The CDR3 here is CASSESGSSYNSPLHF. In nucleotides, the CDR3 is TGCGCCAGCAGTGAGTCGGGAAGCTCCTATAATTCACCCCTCCACTTT.